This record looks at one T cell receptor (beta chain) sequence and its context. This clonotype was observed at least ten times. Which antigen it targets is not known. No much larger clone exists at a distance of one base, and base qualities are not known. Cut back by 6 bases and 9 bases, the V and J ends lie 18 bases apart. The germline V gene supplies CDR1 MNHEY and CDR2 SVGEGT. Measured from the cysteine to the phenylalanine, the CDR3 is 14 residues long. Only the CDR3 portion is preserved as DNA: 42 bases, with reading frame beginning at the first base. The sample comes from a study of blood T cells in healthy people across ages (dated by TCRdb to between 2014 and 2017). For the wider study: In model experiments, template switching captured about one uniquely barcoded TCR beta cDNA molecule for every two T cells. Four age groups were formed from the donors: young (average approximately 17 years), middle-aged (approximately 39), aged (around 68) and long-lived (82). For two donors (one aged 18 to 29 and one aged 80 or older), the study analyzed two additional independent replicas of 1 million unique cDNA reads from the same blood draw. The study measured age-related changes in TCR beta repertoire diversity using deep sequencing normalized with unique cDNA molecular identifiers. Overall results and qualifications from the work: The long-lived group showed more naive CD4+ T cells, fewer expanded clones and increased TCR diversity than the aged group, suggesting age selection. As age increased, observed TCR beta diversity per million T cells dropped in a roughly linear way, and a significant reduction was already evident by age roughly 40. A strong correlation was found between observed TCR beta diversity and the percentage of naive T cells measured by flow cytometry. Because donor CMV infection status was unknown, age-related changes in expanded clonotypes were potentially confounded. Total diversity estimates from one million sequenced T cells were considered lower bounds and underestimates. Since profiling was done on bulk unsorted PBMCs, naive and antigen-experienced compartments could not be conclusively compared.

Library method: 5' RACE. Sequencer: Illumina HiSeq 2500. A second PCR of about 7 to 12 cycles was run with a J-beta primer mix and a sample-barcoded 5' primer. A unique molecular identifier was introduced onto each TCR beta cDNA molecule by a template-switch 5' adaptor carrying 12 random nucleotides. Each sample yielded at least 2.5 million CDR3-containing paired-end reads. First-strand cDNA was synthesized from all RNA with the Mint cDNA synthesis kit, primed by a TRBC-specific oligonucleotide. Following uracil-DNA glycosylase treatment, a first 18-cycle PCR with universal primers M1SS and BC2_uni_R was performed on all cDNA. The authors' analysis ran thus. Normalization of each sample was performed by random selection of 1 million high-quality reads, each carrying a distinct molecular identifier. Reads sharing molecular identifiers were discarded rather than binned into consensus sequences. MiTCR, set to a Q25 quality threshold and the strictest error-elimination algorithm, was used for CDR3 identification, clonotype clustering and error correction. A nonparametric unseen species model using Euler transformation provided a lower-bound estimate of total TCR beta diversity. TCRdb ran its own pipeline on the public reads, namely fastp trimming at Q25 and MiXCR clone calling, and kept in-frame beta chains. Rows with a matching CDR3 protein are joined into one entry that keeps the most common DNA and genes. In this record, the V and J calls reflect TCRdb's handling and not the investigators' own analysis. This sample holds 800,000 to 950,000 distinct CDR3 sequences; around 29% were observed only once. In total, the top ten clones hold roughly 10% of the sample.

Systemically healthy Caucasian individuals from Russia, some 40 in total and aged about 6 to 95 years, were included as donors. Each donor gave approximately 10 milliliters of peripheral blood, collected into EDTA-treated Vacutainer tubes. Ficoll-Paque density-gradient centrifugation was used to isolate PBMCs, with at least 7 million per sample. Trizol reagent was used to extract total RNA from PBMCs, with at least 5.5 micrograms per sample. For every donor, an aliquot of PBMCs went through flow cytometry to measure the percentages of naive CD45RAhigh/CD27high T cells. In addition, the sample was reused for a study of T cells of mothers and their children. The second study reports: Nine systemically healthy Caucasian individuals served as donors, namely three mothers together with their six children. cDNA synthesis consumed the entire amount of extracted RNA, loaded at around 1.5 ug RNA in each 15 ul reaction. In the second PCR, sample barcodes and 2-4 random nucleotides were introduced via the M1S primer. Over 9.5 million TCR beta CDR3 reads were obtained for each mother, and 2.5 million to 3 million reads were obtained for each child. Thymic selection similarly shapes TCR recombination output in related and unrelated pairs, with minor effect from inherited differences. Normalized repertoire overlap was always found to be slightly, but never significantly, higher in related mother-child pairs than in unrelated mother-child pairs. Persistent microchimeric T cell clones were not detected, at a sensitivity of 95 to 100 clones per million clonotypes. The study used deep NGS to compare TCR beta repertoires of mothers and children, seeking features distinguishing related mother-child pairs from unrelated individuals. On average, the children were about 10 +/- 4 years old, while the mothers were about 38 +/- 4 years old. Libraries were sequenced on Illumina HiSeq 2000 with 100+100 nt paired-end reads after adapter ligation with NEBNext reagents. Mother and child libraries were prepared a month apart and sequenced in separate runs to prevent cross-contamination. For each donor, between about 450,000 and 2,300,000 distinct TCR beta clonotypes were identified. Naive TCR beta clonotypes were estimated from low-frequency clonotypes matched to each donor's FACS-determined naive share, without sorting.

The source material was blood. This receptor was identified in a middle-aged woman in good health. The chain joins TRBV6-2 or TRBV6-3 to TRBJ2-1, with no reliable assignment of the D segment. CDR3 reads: CASRPFEESLEQFF. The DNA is TGTGCCAGCAGGCCTTTCGAGGAGAGTCTTGAGCAGTTCTTC.